The T cell receptor (beta chain) under discussion was sequenced for a study of T cell responses to AZD1222 COVID-19 vaccine. Findings of the study overall: Clonal diversity was possibly underestimated, and white British individuals and females predominated among donors.

The CDR3 runs to 13 residues. V dropped 7 bases and J dropped 4 bases, with 13 bases sitting between them. With regard to this clone: Its matching antigen is unknown.

TCRdb's copy holds only in-frame clones and misses some; the assay was immunoSEQ multiplex PCR. The repertoire has about 120,000 clones, 88% of them found once; the top ten carry roughly 6.7%. The chain is built from TRBV12-3 or TRBV12-4 and TRBJ1-1; D is unresolved. The receptor was isolated from an adult who received the AZD1222 COVID-19 vaccine. The input for sequencing was peripheral blood, taken 28 days after the second AZD1222 dose. The CDR3: CASKRPVATEAFF. The CDR3, as DNA: TGTGCCAGCAAAAGACCGGTTGCCACTGAAGCTTTCTTT.